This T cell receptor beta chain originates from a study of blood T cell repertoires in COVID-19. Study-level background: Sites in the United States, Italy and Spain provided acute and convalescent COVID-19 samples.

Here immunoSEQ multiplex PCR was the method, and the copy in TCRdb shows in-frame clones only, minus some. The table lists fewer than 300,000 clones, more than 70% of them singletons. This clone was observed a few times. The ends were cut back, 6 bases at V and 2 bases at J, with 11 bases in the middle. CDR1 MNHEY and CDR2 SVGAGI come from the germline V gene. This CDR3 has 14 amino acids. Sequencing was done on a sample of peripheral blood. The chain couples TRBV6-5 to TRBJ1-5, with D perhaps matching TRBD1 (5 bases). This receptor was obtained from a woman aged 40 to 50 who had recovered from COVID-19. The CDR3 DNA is TGTGCCAGCAGCCAGGGCCGGGGCAATCAGCCCCAGCATTTT. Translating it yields CASSQGRGNQPQHF.